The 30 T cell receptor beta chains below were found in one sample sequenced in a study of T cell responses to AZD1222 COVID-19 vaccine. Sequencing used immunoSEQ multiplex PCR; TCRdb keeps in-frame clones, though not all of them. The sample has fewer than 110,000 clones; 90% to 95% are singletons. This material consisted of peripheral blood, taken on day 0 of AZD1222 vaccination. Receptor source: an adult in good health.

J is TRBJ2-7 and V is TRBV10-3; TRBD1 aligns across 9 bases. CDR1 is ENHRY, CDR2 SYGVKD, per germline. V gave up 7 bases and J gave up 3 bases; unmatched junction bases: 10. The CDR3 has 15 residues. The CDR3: CAINPGTGSYYEQYF. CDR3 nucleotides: TGTGCCATCAACCCCGGGACAGGGAGTTACTACGAGCAGTACTTC.

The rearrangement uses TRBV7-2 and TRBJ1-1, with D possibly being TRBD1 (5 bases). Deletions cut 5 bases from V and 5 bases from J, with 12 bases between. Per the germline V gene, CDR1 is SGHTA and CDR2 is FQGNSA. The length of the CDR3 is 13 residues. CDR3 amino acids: CASSPFGGTEAFF. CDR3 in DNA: TGTGCCAGCAGCCCCTTTGGGGGAACTGAAGCTTTCTTT.

The CDR3 is CASSMQTYSNQPQHF. In DNA form, the CDR3 reads TGTGCCAGTAGTATGCAGACCTATAGCAATCAGCCCCAGCATTTT. The chain joins TRBV19 to TRBJ1-5; D gene uncertain. There are 15 residues in the CDR3. V gave up 3 bases and J gave up 0 bases, with 9 bases separating them. Germline CDR1 is LNHDA and CDR2 is SQIVND (reference sequence).

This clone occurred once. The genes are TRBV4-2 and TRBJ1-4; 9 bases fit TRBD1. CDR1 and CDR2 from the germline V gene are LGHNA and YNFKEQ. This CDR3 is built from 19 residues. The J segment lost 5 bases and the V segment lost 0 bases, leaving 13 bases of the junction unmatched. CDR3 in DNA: TGTGCCAGCAGCCAAGAAGCACAGGGGGCGTTCGTGGAAAATGAAAAACTGTTTTTT. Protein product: CASSQEAQGAFVENEKLFF.

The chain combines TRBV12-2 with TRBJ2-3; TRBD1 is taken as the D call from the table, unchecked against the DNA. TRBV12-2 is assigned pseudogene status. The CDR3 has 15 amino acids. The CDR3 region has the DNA TGTGCAAGTCGCTGCAGGGGCCACCGCACAGATACGCAGTATTTT. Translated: CASRCRGHRTDTQYF.

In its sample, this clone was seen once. The CDR3 is CASSLGRNEKLFF. The CDR3 DNA reads TGTGCCAGCAGCTTAGGACGTAATGAAAAACTGTTTTTT. The V and J genes are TRBV7-2 and TRBJ1-4, with D unclear. The germline V gene has CDR1 SGHTA and CDR2 FQGNSA. V was shortened by 1 base and J by 4 bases, with 4 bases between the two germline ends. The CDR3 has 13 amino acids.

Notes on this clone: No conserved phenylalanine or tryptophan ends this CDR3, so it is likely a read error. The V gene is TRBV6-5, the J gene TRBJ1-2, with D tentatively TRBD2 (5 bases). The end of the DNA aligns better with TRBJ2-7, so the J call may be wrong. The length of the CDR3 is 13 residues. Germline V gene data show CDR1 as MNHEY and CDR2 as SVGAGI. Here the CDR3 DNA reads TGTGCCAGCAGTTACAAGGGCCGACGGGGACAGTACATA. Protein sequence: CASSYKGRRGQYI.

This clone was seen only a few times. DNA for the CDR3: TGTGCCAGCAGCGTAGGCCCTACGGGGGATCAGCCCCAGCATTTT. This codes for CASSVGPTGDQPQHF. The chain is built from TRBV9 and TRBJ1-5; possible D gene TRBD1, 5 bases. Trimming pared 0 bases from V and 5 bases from J, leaving 12 bases between. The CDR3 extends over 15 amino acids. Germline loops: CDR1 SGDLS, CDR2 YYNGEE.

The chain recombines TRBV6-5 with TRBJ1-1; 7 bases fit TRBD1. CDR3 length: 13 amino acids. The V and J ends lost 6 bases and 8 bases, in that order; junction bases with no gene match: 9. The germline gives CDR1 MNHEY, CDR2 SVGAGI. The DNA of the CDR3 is TGTGCCAGCAGGCCACGGGACAGCTCAGAAGCTTTCTTT. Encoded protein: CASRPRDSSEAFF.

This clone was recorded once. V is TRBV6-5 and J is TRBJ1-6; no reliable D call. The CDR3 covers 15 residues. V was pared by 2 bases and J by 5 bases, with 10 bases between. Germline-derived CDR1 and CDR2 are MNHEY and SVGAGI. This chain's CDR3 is CASSYEGGDNSPLHF. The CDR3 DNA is TGTGCCAGCAGTTACGAGGGAGGTGATAATTCACCCCTCCACTTT.

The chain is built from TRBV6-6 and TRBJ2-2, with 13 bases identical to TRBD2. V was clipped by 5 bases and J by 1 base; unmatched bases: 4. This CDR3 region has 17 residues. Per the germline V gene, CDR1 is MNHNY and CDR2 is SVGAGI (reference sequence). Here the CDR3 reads CASSRTSGGQNTGELFF. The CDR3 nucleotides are TGTGCCAGCAGTCGGACTAGCGGGGGCCAGAACACCGGGGAGCTGTTTTTT.

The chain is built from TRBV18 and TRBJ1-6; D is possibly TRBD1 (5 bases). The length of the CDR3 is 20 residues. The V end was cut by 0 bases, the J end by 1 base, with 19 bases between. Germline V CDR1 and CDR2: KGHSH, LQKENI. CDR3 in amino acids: CASSPPVQENIWSYNSPLHF. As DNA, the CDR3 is TGTGCCAGCTCACCACCAGTACAGGAAAATATCTGGTCCTATAATTCACCCCTCCACTTT.

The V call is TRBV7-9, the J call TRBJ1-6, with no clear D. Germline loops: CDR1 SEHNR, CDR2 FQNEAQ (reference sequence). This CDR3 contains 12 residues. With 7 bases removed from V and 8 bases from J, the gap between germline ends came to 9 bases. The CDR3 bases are TGTGCCAGCACCACGCGGGATTCACCCCTCCACTTT. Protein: CASTTRDSPLHF. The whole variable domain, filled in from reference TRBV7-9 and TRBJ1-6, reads DTGVSQNPRHKITKRGQNVTFRCDPISEHNRLYWYRQTLGQGPEFLTYFQNEAQLEKSRLLSDRFSAERPKGSFSTLEIQRTEQGDSAMYLCASTTRDSPLHFGNGTRLTVT.

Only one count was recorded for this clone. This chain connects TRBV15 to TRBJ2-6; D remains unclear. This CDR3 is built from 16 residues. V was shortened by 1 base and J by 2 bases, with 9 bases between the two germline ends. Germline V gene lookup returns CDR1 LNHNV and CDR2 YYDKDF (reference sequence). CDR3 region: CATSRGLETGANVLTF. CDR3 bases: TGTGCCACCAGCAGAGGTTTGGAGACTGGGGCCAACGTCCTGACTTTC.

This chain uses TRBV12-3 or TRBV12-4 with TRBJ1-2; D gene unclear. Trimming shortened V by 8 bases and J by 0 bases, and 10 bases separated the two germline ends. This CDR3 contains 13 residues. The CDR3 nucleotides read TGTGCCAGCGCGACGGGAGCTAACTATGGCTACACCTTC. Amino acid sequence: CASATGANYGYTF.

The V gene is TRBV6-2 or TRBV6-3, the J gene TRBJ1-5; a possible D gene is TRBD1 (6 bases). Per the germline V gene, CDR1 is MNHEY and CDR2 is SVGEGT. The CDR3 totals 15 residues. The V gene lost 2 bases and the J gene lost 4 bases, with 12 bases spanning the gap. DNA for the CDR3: TGTGCCAGCAGTTACACCACAGGGAAGAATCAGCCCCAGCATTTT. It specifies CASSYTTGKNQPQHF.

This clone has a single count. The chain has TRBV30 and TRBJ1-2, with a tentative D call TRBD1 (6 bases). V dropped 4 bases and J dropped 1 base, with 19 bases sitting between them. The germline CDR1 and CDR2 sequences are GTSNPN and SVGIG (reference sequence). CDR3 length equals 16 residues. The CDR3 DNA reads TGTGCCTGGAATTATCTCGGGCAGGGGCTTAACTATGGCTACACCTTC. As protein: CAWNYLGQGLNYGYTF.

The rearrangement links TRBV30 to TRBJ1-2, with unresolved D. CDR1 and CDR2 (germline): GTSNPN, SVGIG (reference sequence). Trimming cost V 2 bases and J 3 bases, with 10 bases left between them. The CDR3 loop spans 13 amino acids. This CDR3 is CAWSKGRDYGYTF. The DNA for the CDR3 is TGTGCCTGGAGTAAAGGGAGAGACTATGGCTACACCTTC.

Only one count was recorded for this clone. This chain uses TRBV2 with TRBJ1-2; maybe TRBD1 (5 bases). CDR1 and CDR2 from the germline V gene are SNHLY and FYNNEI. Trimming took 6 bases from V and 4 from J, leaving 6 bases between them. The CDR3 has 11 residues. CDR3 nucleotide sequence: TGTGCCAGCAGGGGACTCTATGGCTACACCTTC. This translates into CASRGLYGYTF.

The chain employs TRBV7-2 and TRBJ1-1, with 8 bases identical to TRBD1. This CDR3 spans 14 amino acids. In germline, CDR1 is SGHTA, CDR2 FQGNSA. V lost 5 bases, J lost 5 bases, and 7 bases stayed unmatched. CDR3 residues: CASSRDRYETEAFF. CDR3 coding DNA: TGTGCCAGCAGCCGGGACAGGTATGAAACTGAAGCTTTCTTT.

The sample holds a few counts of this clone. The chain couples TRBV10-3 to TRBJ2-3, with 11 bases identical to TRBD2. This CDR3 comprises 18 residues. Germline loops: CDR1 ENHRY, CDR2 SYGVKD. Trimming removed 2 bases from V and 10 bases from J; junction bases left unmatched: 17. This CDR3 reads CAISEPKLAGGERYAQYF. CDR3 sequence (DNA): TGTGCCATCAGTGAGCCGAAGCTAGCGGGGGGAGAGAGATACGCGCAGTATTTT.

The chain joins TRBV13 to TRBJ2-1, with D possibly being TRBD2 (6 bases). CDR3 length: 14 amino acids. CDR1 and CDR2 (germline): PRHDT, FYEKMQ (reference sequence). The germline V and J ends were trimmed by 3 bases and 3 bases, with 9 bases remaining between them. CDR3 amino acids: CASSLQDYYNEQFF. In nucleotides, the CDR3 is TGTGCCAGCAGCTTGCAGGACTACTACAATGAGCAGTTCTTC.

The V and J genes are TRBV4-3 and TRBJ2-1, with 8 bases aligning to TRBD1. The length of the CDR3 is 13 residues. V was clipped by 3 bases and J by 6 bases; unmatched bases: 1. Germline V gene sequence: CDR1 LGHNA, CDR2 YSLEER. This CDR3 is CASSHTGGNEQFF. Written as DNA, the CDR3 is TGCGCCAGCAGCCATACAGGGGGCAATGAGCAGTTCTTC.

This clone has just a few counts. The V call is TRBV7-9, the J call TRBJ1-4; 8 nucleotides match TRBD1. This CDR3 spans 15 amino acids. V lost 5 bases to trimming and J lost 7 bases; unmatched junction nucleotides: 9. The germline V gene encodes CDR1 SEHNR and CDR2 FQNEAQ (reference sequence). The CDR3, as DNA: TGTGCCAGCAGCGGAAACAGGGGGGTTGGTGAAAAACTGTTTTTT. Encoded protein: CASSGNRGVGEKLFF.

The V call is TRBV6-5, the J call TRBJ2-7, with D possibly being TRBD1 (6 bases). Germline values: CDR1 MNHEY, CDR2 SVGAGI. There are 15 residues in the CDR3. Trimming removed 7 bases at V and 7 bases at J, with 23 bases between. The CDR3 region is CASILDSPIPGEQYF. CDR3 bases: TGTGCCAGCATATTGGACAGTCCCATTCCGGGTGAGCAGTACTTC.

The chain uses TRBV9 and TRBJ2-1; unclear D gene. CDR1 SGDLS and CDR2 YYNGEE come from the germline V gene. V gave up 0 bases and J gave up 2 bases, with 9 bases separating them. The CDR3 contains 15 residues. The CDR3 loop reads CASSVANVPYNEQFF. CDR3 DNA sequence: TGTGCCAGCAGCGTAGCGAACGTCCCCTACAATGAGCAGTTCTTC. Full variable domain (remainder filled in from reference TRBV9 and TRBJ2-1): DSGVTQTPKHLITATGQRVTLRCSPRSGDLSVYWYQQSLDQGLQFLIQYYNGEERAKGNILERFSAQQFPDLHSELNLSSLELGDSALYFCASSVANVPYNEQFFGPGTRLTVL.

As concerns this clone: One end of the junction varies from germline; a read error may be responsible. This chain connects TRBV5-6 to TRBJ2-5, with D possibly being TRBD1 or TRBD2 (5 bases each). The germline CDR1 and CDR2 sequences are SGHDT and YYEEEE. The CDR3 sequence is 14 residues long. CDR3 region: CATSLYWGQETQYF. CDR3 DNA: TGTGCCACCAGCTTGTACTGGGGGCAAGAGACCCAGTACTTC.

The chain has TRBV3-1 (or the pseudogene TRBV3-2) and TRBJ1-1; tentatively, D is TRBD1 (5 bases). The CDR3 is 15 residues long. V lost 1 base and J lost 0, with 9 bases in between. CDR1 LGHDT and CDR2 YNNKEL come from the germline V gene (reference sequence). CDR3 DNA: TGTGCCAGCAGCCAAGTCGGGGGGATGAACACTGAAGCTTTCTTT. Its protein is CASSQVGGMNTEAFF.

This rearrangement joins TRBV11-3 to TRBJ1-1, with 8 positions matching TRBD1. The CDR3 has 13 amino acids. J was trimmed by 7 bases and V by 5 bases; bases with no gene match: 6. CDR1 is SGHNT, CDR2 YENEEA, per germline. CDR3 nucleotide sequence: TGTGCCAGCAGCCCGGACAGGGAACGTGAAGCTTTCTTT. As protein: CASSPDREREAFF.

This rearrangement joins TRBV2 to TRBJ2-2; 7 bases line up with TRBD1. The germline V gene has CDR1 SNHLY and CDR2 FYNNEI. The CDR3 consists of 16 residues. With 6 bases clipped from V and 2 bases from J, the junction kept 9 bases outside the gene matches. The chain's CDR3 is CASRDDYRGNTGELFF. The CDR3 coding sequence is TGTGCCAGCAGGGATGATTACAGGGGTAACACCGGGGAGCTGTTTTTT.